This T cell receptor (beta chain) was sequenced during a study of T cells after yellow fever vaccination. TCRdb reprocessed the 5' RACE reads with MiXCR, giving one entry per CDR3 protein. Of around 330,000 distinct CDR3 sequences in the sample, around 3.6% are singletons; the top ten hold around 20%. This clonotype came up a few times. V was clipped by 1 base and J by 5 bases, with 21 bases between them. The CDR3 consists of 16 residues. Germline CDR1 is DFQATT and CDR2 is SNEGSKA (reference sequence). The chain combines TRBV20-1 with TRBJ2-7, with D hard to call. Here the sequenced sample was PBMCs, taken on the day of the yellow fever booster vaccination. This TCR was recovered from a man aged 18 to 30 who received the YFV17D yellow fever vaccine. The CDR3 sequence: CSARAYQKSTKDEQYF. Written as DNA, the CDR3 is TGCAGTGCTAGAGCCTACCAAAAGTCGACGAAAGACGAGCAGTACTTC.